A single sample is the source of the 27 T cell receptor beta chains below, sequenced in a study of T cells expressing NK-cell markers. TCRdb reanalyzed the 5' RACE reads and collapses them to one entry per CDR3 protein, without DNA. The sample's table shows under 200,000 distinct CDR3 sequences. Sequencing input: blood T cells: a sorted CD56 or NKG2C T cell subset, CD4+ or CD8+ T cells, or bulk PBMC T cells (not recorded which). The receptors here all came from a woman aged 18 to 75 in good health.

The genes are TRBV24-1 and TRBJ1-1; TCRdb outputs TRBD1, but without DNA this stays unchecked. The CDR3 totals 14 residues. CDR1 and CDR2 from the germline V gene are KGHDR and SFDVKD. The CDR3 sequence is CATRGGTRNTEAFF.

The rearrangement uses TRBV4-2 and TRBJ2-1; the TCRdb D gene call, TRBD2, has no DNA to confirm it. The CDR3 contains 16 residues. The germline V gene encodes CDR1 LGHNA and CDR2 YNFKEQ. CDR3 loop: CASSQGTSGVYNEQFF.

The V gene is TRBV7-9, the J gene TRBJ2-3. The germline gives CDR1 SEHNR, CDR2 FQNEAQ (reference sequence). CDR3 length: 12 residues. Here the CDR3 reads CASSLDLLKQYF.

This chain links TRBV14 with TRBJ2-5; the TCRdb call, TRBD2, lacks DNA for checking. Germline loops: CDR1 SGHDN, CDR2 FVKESK. CDR3 length: 14 amino acids. This CDR3 is CASSQDWTSGTQYF.

The chain is built from TRBV29-1 and TRBJ2-5. This CDR3 is built from 11 residues. Germline CDR1 and CDR2: SQVTM and ANQGSEA. CDR3 amino acids: CSVEDLETQYF.

This rearrangement joins TRBV20-1 to TRBJ1-5. CDR1 is DFQATT, CDR2 SNEGSKA, per germline (reference sequence). The CDR3 extends over 13 amino acids. The CDR3 protein is CSARTQLDQPQHF.

J is TRBJ2-2 and V is TRBV10-3; TCRdb gives TRBD2 as the D gene, but with no DNA this cannot be confirmed. Germline V gene data show CDR1 as ENHRY and CDR2 as SYGVKD. The CDR3 is 15 residues long. The CDR3 loop is CAISTGLLNTGELFF.

The chain recombines TRBV19 with TRBJ2-3; TCRdb's assignment of TRBD1 cannot be checked, as there is no DNA. Germline V gene data show CDR1 as LNHDA and CDR2 as SQIVND (reference sequence). The CDR3 is 16 amino acids. This chain's CDR3 is CASSIGWGTSTDTQYF.

This chain links TRBV3-1 with TRBJ2-1; TCRdb lists TRBD2, though no DNA is available to test this call. Germline V gives CDR1 LGHDT, CDR2 YNNKEL (reference sequence). The length of the CDR3 is 17 residues. CDR3 residues: CASSPSLLAGDYNEQFF.

The CDR3 sequence is CASTSGTSGLDTQYF. The V and J genes are TRBV6-5 and TRBJ2-3; without DNA, the TCRdb call of TRBD2 cannot be checked. The CDR3 has 15 residues. Germline-derived CDR1 and CDR2 are MNHEY and SVGAGI.

V usage is TRBV20-1 and J usage is TRBJ2-1; no DNA is available, so the TRBD1 call from TCRdb remains unchecked. Germline-derived CDR1 and CDR2 are DFQATT and SNEGSKA (reference sequence). This CDR3 has 14 amino acids. CDR3 in amino acids: CSARNPGGLNEQFF.

V is TRBV7-9 and J is TRBJ1-2. The CDR3 loop spans 14 amino acids. From germline, CDR1 is SEHNR and CDR2 FQNEAQ (reference sequence). CDR3 protein: CASSLAPDNYGYTF.

This sequence joins TRBV9 and TRBJ1-2; TCRdb reports TRBD1, a call that lacks DNA to check it against. The CDR3 consists of 14 residues. Germline values: CDR1 SGDLS, CDR2 YYNGEE. This chain's CDR3 is CASSAQGGGYGYTF.

The chain recombines TRBV9 with TRBJ2-3. The CDR3 contains 14 residues. Germline V gene lookup returns CDR1 SGDLS and CDR2 YYNGEE. The CDR3 loop is CASSRAGNTDTQYF. The full variable domain, completed using reference TRBV9 and TRBJ2-3, is DSGVTQTPKHLITATGQRVTLRCSPRSGDLSVYWYQQSLDQGLQFLIQYYNGEERAKGNILERFSAQQFPDLHSELNLSSLELGDSALYFCASSRAGNTDTQYFGPGTRLTVL.

V usage is TRBV20-1 and J usage is TRBJ2-7; the TRBD2 assignment by TCRdb is unverifiable without DNA. CDR3 length: 11 residues. Per the germline V gene, CDR1 is DFQATT and CDR2 is SNEGSKA (reference sequence). The CDR3 loop reads CSASHSGKQYF.

The chain combines TRBV20-1 with TRBJ2-5; TCRdb lists TRBD1, though no DNA is available to test this call. CDR1 DFQATT and CDR2 SNEGSKA come from the germline V gene (reference sequence). CDR3 length: 14 amino acids. The CDR3 region is CSARDFVGRETQYF.

V and J are TRBV5-1 and TRBJ2-3; TCRdb lists TRBD2, though no DNA is available to test this call. This CDR3 spans 15 amino acids. The germline CDR1 and CDR2 sequences are SGHRS and YFSETQ. CDR3 in amino acids: CASSSALGSTDTQYF.

The chain recombines TRBV20-1 with TRBJ2-3; TCRdb calls TRBD2, which cannot be checked without DNA. The CDR3 totals 14 residues. Germline CDR1 is DFQATT and CDR2 is SNEGSKA (reference sequence). The CDR3 loop is CSAPASGFTDTQYF.

The chain couples TRBV4-1 to TRBJ2-1; TCRdb outputs TRBD1, but without DNA this stays unchecked. Germline V gene lookup returns CDR1 MGHRA and CDR2 YSYEKL. CDR3 length: 17 amino acids. CDR3 region: CASSQNRAGISYNEQFF.

The chain joins TRBV29-1 to TRBJ1-1. Germline V gene sequence: CDR1 SQVTM, CDR2 ANQGSEA. This CDR3 is built from 15 residues. CDR3 region: CSVGSGWGMNTEAFF.

This chain joins TRBV6-1 and TRBJ1-1. The CDR3 runs to 13 residues. CDR1 and CDR2 from the germline V gene are MNHNS and SASEGT. The CDR3 loop is CASSETRLTEAFF.

V is TRBV29-1 and J is TRBJ2-2; the D call from TCRdb, TRBD1, cannot be confirmed without DNA. Germline loops: CDR1 SQVTM, CDR2 ANQGSEA. This CDR3 contains 15 residues. The CDR3: CSVEREGTGSGELFF.

The chain recombines TRBV19 with TRBJ1-5. The CDR3 contains 12 residues. Germline values: CDR1 LNHDA, CDR2 SQIVND (reference sequence). The CDR3 reads CASGFSNQPQHF.

The chain uses TRBV20-1 and TRBJ2-5; checking the TCRdb D call of TRBD2 is not possible without DNA. The V gene's germline CDR1 is DFQATT and CDR2 SNEGSKA (reference sequence). The CDR3 consists of 15 residues. The CDR3 is CSARGSAGGRETQYF.

This sequence joins TRBV7-2 and TRBJ2-3. CDR1 SGHTA and CDR2 FQGNSA come from the germline V gene. This CDR3 comprises 13 residues. The CDR3 here is CASSQVGWDTQYF.

V gene TRBV7-9 combines with J gene TRBJ2-5; TCRdb's D call of TRBD2 is untestable without DNA. The CDR3 loop spans 14 amino acids. Germline loops: CDR1 SEHNR, CDR2 FQNEAQ (reference sequence). The CDR3 here is CASSRRESGETQYF.

This chain links TRBV7-9 with TRBJ1-2; TCRdb calls TRBD1, which cannot be checked without DNA. Germline lookup yields CDR1 SEHNR and CDR2 FQNEAQ (reference sequence). The CDR3 consists of 15 residues. CDR3 amino acids: CASSLGQGRLEGYTF.